Below are 19 T cell receptor beta chains sequenced from a single sample in a study of blood T cell repertoires in COVID-19. Clones were sequenced by immunoSEQ multiplex PCR, and TCRdb holds only the in-frame ones, with some missing. The table lists 200,000 to 300,000 clones, approximately 88% of them singletons. The material sequenced was PBMCs or T cells enriched from blood (not recorded which). The receptors shown here come from a woman aged 40 to 50 with acute COVID-19.

V is TRBV18 and J is TRBJ2-1; D is unresolved. Germline assignment: CDR1 KGHSH and CDR2 LQKENI. V lost 6 bases, J lost 5 bases, and 17 bases lay in between. This CDR3 is built from 15 residues. For the CDR3, the DNA is TGTGCCAGCTCGCGAAGACAAAAACCCAACAATGAGCAGTTCTTC. Its translation is CASSRRQKPNNEQFF.

This rearrangement joins TRBV28 to TRBJ2-5; the match to TRBD2 covers 9 bases. The CDR3 spans 14 residues. The germline V gene has CDR1 MDHEN and CDR2 SYDVKM. V lost 7 bases, J lost 0 bases, and 3 bases stayed unmatched. This CDR3 reads CASKSGRYQETQYF. CDR3 sequence (DNA): TGTGCCAGCAAGAGCGGGAGGTACCAAGAGACCCAGTACTTC.

V usage is TRBV19 and J usage is TRBJ2-1; 14 bases line up with TRBD2. J lost 6 bases, V lost 5 bases, and 6 bases had no gene match. The CDR3 loop spans 16 amino acids. Germline loops: CDR1 LNHDA, CDR2 SQIVND (reference sequence). In DNA form, the CDR3 reads TGTGCCAGTAGTTCCCTGACTAGCGGGAGGGCCAATGAGCAGTTCTTC. Protein product: CASSSLTSGRANEQFF.

V is TRBV5-5 and J is TRBJ1-1; D gene unclear. Germline V gene sequence: CDR1 SGHKS, CDR2 YYEKEE (reference sequence). V was cut by 0 bases and J by 0 bases, with 6 bases left in between. The length of the CDR3 is 14 residues. Here the CDR3 DNA reads TGTGCCAGCAGCTTGGCCAGGATGAACACTGAAGCTTTCTTT. It translates to CASSLARMNTEAFF.

The gene calls are TRBV7-9 and TRBJ1-2; the match to TRBD1 covers 9 bases. CDR1 is SEHNR and CDR2 is FQNEAQ in the germline V gene (reference sequence). The junction had 7 bases not matched to a gene; V was cut back by 6 bases and J by 5 bases. This CDR3 has 14 residues. CDR3 loop: CASSQPGQGYGYTF. The CDR3 bases are TGTGCCAGCAGTCAACCGGGACAGGGTTATGGCTACACCTTC.

The V gene is TRBV6-1, the J gene TRBJ2-1; 10 nucleotides line up with TRBD2. The CDR3 extends over 16 amino acids. Germline-derived CDR1 and CDR2 are MNHNS and SASEGT. V lost 3 bases to trimming and J lost 7 bases; unmatched junction nucleotides: 9. This CDR3 is CASSDPVAGGKNEQFF. The CDR3 nucleotides read TGTGCCAGCAGTGACCCGGTAGCGGGAGGAAAAAATGAGCAGTTCTTC.

The chain employs TRBV7-2 and TRBJ1-2, with 9 bases fitting TRBD1. The CDR3 totals 14 residues. Per germline, CDR1 SGHTA and CDR2 FQGNSA. V shed 5 bases and J 9 bases; nucleotides not matched to a gene: 10. CDR3 amino acids: CASSPRTGDPSYTF. The CDR3 nucleotides read TGTGCCAGCAGCCCAAGGACAGGGGACCCTAGCTACACCTTC.

The rearrangement links TRBV18 to TRBJ2-3; tentatively, D is TRBD2 (5 bases). CDR1 and CDR2 (germline): KGHSH, LQKENI. V was trimmed by 2 bases and J by 4 bases, leaving 10 bases between them. The CDR3 is 14 residues long. The CDR3 reads CASSPTGTADTQYF. Written as DNA, the CDR3 is TGTGCCAGCTCACCAACGGGAACGGCAGATACGCAGTATTTT.

This chain links TRBV2 with TRBJ2-5, with D unresolved. Trimming took 7 bases from V and 5 from J, leaving 8 bases between them. CDR1 and CDR2 (germline): SNHLY, FYNNEI. The CDR3 has 11 amino acids. CDR3 DNA sequence: TGTGCCAGCACCGAGGCGGAGACCCAGTACTTC. Residues: CASTEAETQYF.

The chain combines TRBV18 with TRBJ1-1; TRBD1 aligns across 8 bases. The CDR3 loop spans 14 amino acids. The trim removed 8 bases at V and 4 bases at J, leaving 9 bases unmatched. Germline assignment: CDR1 KGHSH and CDR2 LQKENI. In DNA form, the CDR3 reads TGTGCCAGCGCCCGACAGGGGAGCGGCACTGAAGCTTTCTTT. Protein product: CASARQGSGTEAFF.

The chain couples TRBV6-5 to TRBJ2-2; 8 bases map to TRBD1. CDR3 length: 14 amino acids. V was pared by 4 bases and J by 4 bases, with 2 bases of the junction left unmatched. Germline CDR1 reads MNHEY; CDR2 reads SVGAGI. CDR3 nucleotides: TGTGCCAGCAGTTCCGGACAGGGCACCGGGGAGCTGTTTTTT. This encodes CASSSGQGTGELFF.

The chain carries TRBV12-3 or TRBV12-4 and TRBJ1-5; D gene uncertain. There are 13 residues in the CDR3. Trimming removed 4 bases from V and 6 bases from J, with 10 bases in between. The CDR3 spells CASSWRRGQPQHF. The CDR3 bases are TGTGCCAGCAGTTGGAGGAGAGGTCAGCCCCAGCATTTT.

CDR3 sequence reads: CASGQDRGVPYQPQHF. CDR3 nucleotides: TGTGCTAGTGGGCAAGACAGGGGTGTACCCTATCAGCCCCAGCATTTT. This chain connects TRBV12-5 to TRBJ1-5, with TRBD1 matching 8 bases. With 6 bases clipped from V and 5 bases from J, the junction kept 12 bases outside the gene matches. Per germline, CDR1 LGHNT and CDR2 FRNRAP. The CDR3 contains 16 residues. Full variable domain (remainder filled in from reference TRBV12-5 and TRBJ1-5): DARVTQTPRHKVTEMGQEVTMRCQPILGHNTVFWYRQTMMQGLELLAYFRNRAPLDDSGMPKDRFSAEMPDATLATLKIQPSEPRDSAVYFCASGQDRGVPYQPQHFGDGTRLSIL.

The chain joins TRBV5-6 to TRBJ1-4; TRBD1 matches at 10 bases. Germline lookup yields CDR1 SGHDT and CDR2 YYEEEE. This CDR3 region has 15 residues. Trimming removed 3 bases from V and 7 bases from J; junction bases left unmatched: 6. CDR3 coding DNA: TGTGCCAGCAGCTGGGACAGGGGTCTGGGTGAAAAACTGTTTTTT. This encodes CASSWDRGLGEKLFF.

The count of this clone is one. V gene TRBV7-6 combines with J gene TRBJ1-5; tentatively, D is TRBD1 (6 bases). Germline lookup yields CDR1 SGHVS and CDR2 FNYEAQ. Trimming stripped 1 base from V and 0 bases from J, with 13 bases between. There are 17 residues in the CDR3. The CDR3, as DNA: TGTGCCAGCAGCTTAGAGGGGGTGGGCCTTAGCAATCAGCCCCAGCATTTT. Translated, it gives CASSLEGVGLSNQPQHF.

The chain couples TRBV19 to TRBJ1-2; TRBD1 aligns across 9 bases. The V gene end was trimmed by 1 base and the J gene end by 0 bases; junction bases not matched to a gene: 3. The CDR3 consists of 16 residues. The germline CDR1 and CDR2 sequences are LNHDA and SQIVND (reference sequence). CDR3 bases: TGTGCCAGTAGTATAGTAGGGACAGGGCCTAACTATGGCTACACCTTC. This sequence encodes CASSIVGTGPNYGYTF.

The V gene is TRBV5-1, the J gene TRBJ2-7, with 7 bases matching TRBD2. The V gene end was trimmed by 0 bases and the J gene end by 5 bases; junction bases not matched to a gene: 8. The CDR3 has 15 residues. Germline values: CDR1 SGHRS, CDR2 YFSETQ. The CDR3 bases are TGCGCCAGCAGCTTGGGGCGGCGGGCGGGGGACGAGCAGTACTTC. Its protein product is CASSLGRRAGDEQYF.

The rearrangement links TRBV19 to TRBJ1-3; TRBD1 matches 7 bases. The germline gives CDR1 LNHDA, CDR2 SQIVND (reference sequence). The CDR3 has 15 residues. Unmatched junction bases numbered 8, after V lost 9 bases and J lost 0 bases. CDR3 nucleotide sequence: TGTGCCAGCAGGCGGGCAGGGGGCTCTGGAAACACCATATATTTT. Translated, it gives CASRRAGGSGNTIYF.

This chain uses TRBV10-3 with TRBJ1-5; D unresolved. Trimming stripped 2 bases from V and 9 bases from J, with 11 bases between. Germline V gene data show CDR1 as ENHRY and CDR2 as SYGVKD. The CDR3 covers 13 residues. The CDR3 region is CAISETEVRPQHF. The CDR3 nucleotides read TGTGCCATCAGTGAGACCGAGGTACGGCCCCAGCATTTT.